These 4 T cell receptor beta chains were sequenced from one sample in a study of T cell repertoires in cytomegalovirus infection. MiXCR was run by TCRdb on the reads, yielding one entry per CDR3 protein. The sample consists of hundreds of thousands of distinct CDR3 sequences, roughly a third of them appearing once. Their antigens remain unidentified. Material: cultured PBMCs, obtained from culture after CMV antigen stimulation. All receptors come from a human donor in good health (CMV status not recorded). Some clones in this sample may be carry-over from other donors' samples.

This clonotype was seen a few times. The rearrangement links TRBV7-8 to TRBJ1-6; 8 bases agree with TRBD1. The CDR3 runs 15 residues. V dropped 0 bases and J dropped 9; count of bases not matched to a gene: 4. The germline V gene has CDR1 SGHVS and CDR2 FQNEAQ. The CDR3 nucleotides read TGTGCCAGCAGCTTAGCACCCACAGGGGGTTCACCCCTCCACTTT. Translation: CASSLAPTGGSPLHF.

This clonotype occurred a few times. This chain uses TRBV7-8 with TRBJ2-3; D is possibly TRBD2 (5 bases). Trimming removed 1 base at V and 10 bases at J, with 12 bases between. CDR3 length: 13 amino acids. Germline-derived CDR1 and CDR2 are SGHVS and FQNEAQ. The CDR3 nucleotides are TGTGCCAGCAGCTTAGGTGCGGGTATATCGCAGTATTTT. Amino acids: CASSLGAGISQYF.

The chain employs TRBV6-1 and TRBJ2-1; 8 bases fit TRBD2. CDR3 length equals 17 residues. CDR1 and CDR2 (germline): MNHNS, SASEGT. V shed 1 base, J shed 10 bases, and the junction held 15 bases outside the gene matches. Written as DNA, the CDR3 is TGTGCCAGCAGTGAAGGGATTGCGGGAGGCCACGCGGGAGAGCAGTTCTTC. Its protein product is CASSEGIAGGHAGEQFF.

The chain carries TRBV9 and TRBJ2-1; the match to TRBD2 covers 7 bases. Germline values: CDR1 SGDLS, CDR2 YYNGEE. J was trimmed by 4 bases and V by 3 bases; bases with no gene match: 10. The CDR3 is 16 residues long. As DNA, the CDR3 is TGTGCCAGCAGCGGAAAAACTAGCGCCCCATACAATGAGCAGTTCTTC. It translates to CASSGKTSAPYNEQFF.